This TCR beta chain was documented in a study of blood T cells in healthy people across ages. Next came a second PCR, run for about 6 to 12 cycles, which used a sample-barcoded 5' primer along with a J-beta primer mix. TCRdb reprocessed the 5' RACE reads via MiXCR and lists one record per CDR3 protein. The table has 750,000 to 950,000 distinct CDR3 sequences, approximately 24% seen once; the top ten hold 3%. The same data also went into a second study, on T cells of mothers and their children.

This clonotype originated in a boy between 10 and 17 years old in good health. The sequencing input was blood.

CDR3 protein: CSARVPAGGQETQYF. The CDR3 bases are TGCAGTGCTAGAGTTCCGGCGGGGGGCCAAGAGACCCAGTACTTC. J is TRBJ2-5 and V is TRBV20-1, with TRBD2 matching 8 bases. This CDR3 comprises 15 residues. Germline V CDR1 and CDR2: DFQATT, SNEGSKA (reference sequence). J lost 1 base, V lost 1 base, and 5 bases had no gene match.